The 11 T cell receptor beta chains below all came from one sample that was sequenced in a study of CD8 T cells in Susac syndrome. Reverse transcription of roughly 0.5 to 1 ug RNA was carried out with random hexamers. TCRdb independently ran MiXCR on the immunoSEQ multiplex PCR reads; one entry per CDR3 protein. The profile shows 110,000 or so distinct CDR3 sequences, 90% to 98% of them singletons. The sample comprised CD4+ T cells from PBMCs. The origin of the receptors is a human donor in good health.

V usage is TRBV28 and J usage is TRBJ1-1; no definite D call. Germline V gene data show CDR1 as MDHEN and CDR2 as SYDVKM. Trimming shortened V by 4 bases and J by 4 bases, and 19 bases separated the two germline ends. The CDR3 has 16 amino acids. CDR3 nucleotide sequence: TGTGCCAGCAGTTCGACGGACCCTTGGGCTTTCACTGAAGCTTTCTTT. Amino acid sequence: CASSSTDPWAFTEAFF.

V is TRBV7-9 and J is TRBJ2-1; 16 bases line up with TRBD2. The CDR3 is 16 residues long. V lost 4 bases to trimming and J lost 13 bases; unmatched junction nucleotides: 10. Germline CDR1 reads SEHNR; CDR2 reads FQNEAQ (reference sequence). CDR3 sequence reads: CASSSPGLAGGLEQFF. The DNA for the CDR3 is TGTGCCAGCAGCTCCCCGGGACTAGCGGGGGGGCTCGAACAGTTCTTC.

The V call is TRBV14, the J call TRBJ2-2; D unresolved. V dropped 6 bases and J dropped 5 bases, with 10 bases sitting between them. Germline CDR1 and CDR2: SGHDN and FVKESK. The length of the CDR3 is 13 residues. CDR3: CASSPTQTGELFF. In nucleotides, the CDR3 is TGTGCCAGCAGTCCTACGCAAACCGGGGAGCTGTTTTTT.

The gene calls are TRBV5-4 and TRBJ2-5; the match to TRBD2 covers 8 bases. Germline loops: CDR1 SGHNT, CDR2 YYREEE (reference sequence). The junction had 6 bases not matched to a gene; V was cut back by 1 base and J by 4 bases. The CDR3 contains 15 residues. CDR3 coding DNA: TGTGCCAGCAGCTTGCGATCGGGGGGGCTAGAGACCCAGTACTTC. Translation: CASSLRSGGLETQYF.

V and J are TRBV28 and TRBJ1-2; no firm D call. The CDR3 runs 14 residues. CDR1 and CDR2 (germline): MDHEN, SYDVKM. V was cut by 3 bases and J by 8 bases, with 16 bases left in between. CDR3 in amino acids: CASSLLSGPAGYTF. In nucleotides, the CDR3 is TGTGCCAGCAGTTTGCTGAGCGGCCCGGCGGGCTACACCTTC.

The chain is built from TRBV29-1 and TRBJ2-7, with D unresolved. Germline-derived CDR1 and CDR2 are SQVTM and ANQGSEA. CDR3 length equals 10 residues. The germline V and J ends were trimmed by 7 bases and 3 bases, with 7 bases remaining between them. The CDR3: CSALIYEQYF. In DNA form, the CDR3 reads TGCAGCGCCCTAATCTACGAGCAGTACTTC.

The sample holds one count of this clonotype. Here the CDR3 reads CSVEKDSLMTEAFF. The CDR3 DNA reads as TGCAGCGTTGAAAAAGACAGTCTTATGACTGAAGCTTTCTTT. The chain joins TRBV29-1 to TRBJ1-1; D possibly corresponds to TRBD1 (5 bases). The CDR3 loop spans 14 amino acids. Germline values: CDR1 SQVTM, CDR2 ANQGSEA. The V end lost 2 bases, the J end lost 5 bases, and 15 bases lay between the germline ends.

In nucleotides, the CDR3 is TGTGCCAGCAGCCGGCCGGGCGTCATGGGTGAAAAACTGTTTTTT. It is translated as CASSRPGVMGEKLFF. V gene TRBV7-9 combines with J gene TRBJ1-4; D call uncertain. Looked up from germline, CDR1 is SEHNR and CDR2 is FQNEAQ (reference sequence). This CDR3 spans 15 amino acids. Trimming took 5 bases from V and 7 from J, leaving 17 bases between them. Drawing the rest from reference TRBV7-9 and TRBJ1-4, the complete variable domain is DTGVSQNPRHKITKRGQNVTFRCDPISEHNRLYWYRQTLGQGPEFLTYFQNEAQLEKSRLLSDRFSAERPKGSFSTLEIQRTEQGDSAMYLCASSRPGVMGEKLFFGSGTQLSVL.

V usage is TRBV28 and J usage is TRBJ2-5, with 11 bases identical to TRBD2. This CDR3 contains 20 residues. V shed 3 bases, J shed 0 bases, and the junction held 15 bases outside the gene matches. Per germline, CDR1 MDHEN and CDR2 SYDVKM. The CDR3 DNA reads TGTGCCAGCAGTTTGGGTTTAGCGGGGGGGCACGTCCTGAACCAAGAGACCCAGTACTTC. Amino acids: CASSLGLAGGHVLNQETQYF. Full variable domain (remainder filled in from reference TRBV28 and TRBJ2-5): DVKVTQSSRYLVKRTGEKVFLECVQDMDHENMFWYRQDPGLGLRLIYFSYDVKMKEKGDIPEGYSVSREKKERFSLILESASTNQTSMYLCASSLGLAGGHVLNQETQYFGPGTRLLVL.

CDR3 amino acids: CSVASSSGANVLTF. In DNA, the CDR3 is TGCAGCGTCGCGTCGAGCTCTGGGGCCAACGTCCTGACTTTC. This chain uses TRBV29-1 with TRBJ2-6; unclear D gene. The germline V gene encodes CDR1 SQVTM and CDR2 ANQGSEA. The CDR3 contains 14 residues. Trimming left V 6 bases short and J 0 bases short, with 9 bases between.

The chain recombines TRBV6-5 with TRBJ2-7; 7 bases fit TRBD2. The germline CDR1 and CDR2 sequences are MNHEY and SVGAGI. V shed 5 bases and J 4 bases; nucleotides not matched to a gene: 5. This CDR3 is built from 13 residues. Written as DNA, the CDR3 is TGTGCCAGCAGTCACGGGACTAATTACGAGCAGTACTTC. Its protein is CASSHGTNYEQYF.